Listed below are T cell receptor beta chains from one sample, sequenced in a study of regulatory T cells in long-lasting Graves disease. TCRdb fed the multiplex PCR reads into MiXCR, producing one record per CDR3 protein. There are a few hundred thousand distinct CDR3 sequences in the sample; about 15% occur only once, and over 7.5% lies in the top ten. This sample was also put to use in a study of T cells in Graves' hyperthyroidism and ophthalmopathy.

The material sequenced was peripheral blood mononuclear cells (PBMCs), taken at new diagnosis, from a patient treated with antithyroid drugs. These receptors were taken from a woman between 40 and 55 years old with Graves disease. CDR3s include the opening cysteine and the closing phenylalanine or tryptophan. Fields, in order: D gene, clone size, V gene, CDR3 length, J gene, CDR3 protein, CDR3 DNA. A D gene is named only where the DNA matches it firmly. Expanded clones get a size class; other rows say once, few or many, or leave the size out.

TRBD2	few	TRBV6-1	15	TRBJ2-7	CASSEEGTSAYEQYF	TGTGCCAGCAGTGAAGAAGGGACTAGCGCGTACGAGCAGTACTTC
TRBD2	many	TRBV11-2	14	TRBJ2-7	CASSLGREYHEQYF	TGTGCCAGCAGCTTAGGGCGGGAGTACCACGAGCAGTACTTC
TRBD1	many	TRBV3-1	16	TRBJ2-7	CASSQDLIGDRGEQYF	TGTGCCAGCAGCCAAGATCTAATAGGGGACAGGGGCGAGCAGTACTTC
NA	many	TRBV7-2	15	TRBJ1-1	CASSPDLGADTEAFF	TGTGCCAGCAGCCCCGACCTTGGGGCGGACACTGAAGCTTTCTTT
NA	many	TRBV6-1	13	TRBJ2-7	CASSKTTTGEQYF	TGTGCCAGCAGTAAGACCACGACAGGCGAGCAGTACTTC
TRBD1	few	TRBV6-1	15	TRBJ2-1	CASSDAGQGYNEQFF	TGTGCCAGCAGTGACGCGGGACAGGGTTACAATGAGCAGTTCTTC
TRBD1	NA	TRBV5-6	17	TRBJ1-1	CASSSFGTGVPNTEAFF	TGTGCCAGCAGCTCGTTTGGGACAGGGGTTCCGAACACTGAAGCTTTCTTT
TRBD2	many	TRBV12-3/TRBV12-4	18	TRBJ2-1	CASSPRASGSDTYNEQFF	TGTGCCAGCAGCCCCCGGGCTAGCGGGAGTGATACCTACAATGAGCAGTTCTTC
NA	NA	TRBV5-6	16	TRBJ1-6	CASSLFRSSYNSLLHF	TGTGCCAGCAGCTTGTTCAGGAGCTCCTATAATTCACTCCTCCACTTT
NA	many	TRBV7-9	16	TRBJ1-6	CASSLNSASLNSPLHF	TGTGCCAGCAGCTTAAACTCCGCCTCCCTTAATTCACCCCTCCACTTT
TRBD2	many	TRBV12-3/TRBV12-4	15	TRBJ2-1	CASIQTSDSYNEQFF	TGTGCCAGCATCCAGACTAGCGACTCCTACAATGAGCAGTTCTTC
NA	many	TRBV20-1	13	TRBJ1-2	CSARDLQTNGYTF	TGCAGTGCTAGAGATTTGCAGACTAATGGCTACACCTTC
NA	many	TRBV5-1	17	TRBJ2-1	CASSLDASVGGYNEQFF	TGCGCCAGCAGCTTGGACGCCTCGGTCGGAGGATACAATGAGCAGTTCTTC
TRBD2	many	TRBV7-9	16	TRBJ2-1	CASSTGLAGVVNEQFF	TGTGCCAGCAGCACGGGACTAGCGGGAGTGGTAAATGAGCAGTTCTTC
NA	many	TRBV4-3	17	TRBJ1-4	CASSQDQLDRTWGKLFF	TGCGCCAGCAGCCAAGACCAACTGGACCGAACGTGGGGAAAACTGTTTTTT
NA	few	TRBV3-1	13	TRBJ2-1	CASSQKSYNEQFF	TGTGCCAGCAGCCAAAAGTCCTACAATGAGCAGTTCTTC
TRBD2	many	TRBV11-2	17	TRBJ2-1	CASSPGLAEVQRDEQFF	TGTGCCAGCAGTCCTGGACTAGCGGAAGTACAAAGGGATGAGCAGTTCTTC
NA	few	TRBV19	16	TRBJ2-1	CASSIPAGEIYNEQFF	TGTGCCAGTAGTATACCGGCAGGGGAAATCTACAATGAGCAGTTCTTC
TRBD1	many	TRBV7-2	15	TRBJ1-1	CASSWSGTANTEAFF	TGTGCCAGCAGCTGGTCCGGGACAGCTAACACTGAAGCTTTCTTT
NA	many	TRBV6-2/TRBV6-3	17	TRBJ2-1	CASSYPLQRSSYNEQFF	TGTGCCAGCAGTTACCCCCTCCAGAGGAGCTCCTACAATGAGCAGTTCTTC
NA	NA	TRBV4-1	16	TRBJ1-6	CASRLTASSYNSPLHF	TGCGCCAGCAGGCTGACAGCGAGCTCCTATAATTCACCCCTCCACTTT
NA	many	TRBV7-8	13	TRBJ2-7	CASSFDTPDEQYF	TGTGCCAGCAGCTTTGACACCCCGGACGAGCAGTACTTC
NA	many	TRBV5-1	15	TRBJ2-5	CASSLERRGQETQYF	TGCGCCAGCAGCTTGGAGCGGAGAGGACAAGAGACCCAGTACTTC
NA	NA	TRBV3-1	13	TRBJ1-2	CASSQNKNYGYTF	TGTGCCAGCAGCCAGAACAAGAACTATGGCTACACCTTC
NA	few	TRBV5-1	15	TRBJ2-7	CASSLLPGTKNEQYF	TGCGCCAGCAGCTTGCTTCCGGGAACTAAAAACGAGCAGTACTTC
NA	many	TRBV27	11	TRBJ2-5	CASSFGGTQYF	TGTGCCAGCAGCTTTGGGGGGACCCAGTACTTC
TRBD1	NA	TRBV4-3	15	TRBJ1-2	CASSPGTGATYGYTF	TGCGCCAGCAGCCCGGGGACAGGGGCGACCTATGGCTACACCTTC
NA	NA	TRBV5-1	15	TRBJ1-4	CASSQTGGLAEKLFF	TGCGCCAGCAGCCAGACCGGGGGGTTGGCTGAAAAACTGTTTTTT
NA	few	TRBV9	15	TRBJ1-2	CASSENLLTTGGYTF	TGTGCCAGCAGCGAGAACCTTTTGACCACAGGCGGCTACACCTTC
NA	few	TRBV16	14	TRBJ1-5	CASSQSRGLQPQHF	TGTGCCAGCAGCCAATCACGGGGGCTTCAGCCCCAGCATTTT
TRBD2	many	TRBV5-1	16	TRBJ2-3	CASSHRKREGADTQYF	TGCGCCAGCAGTCATCGGAAGCGGGAGGGGGCAGATACGCAGTATTTT
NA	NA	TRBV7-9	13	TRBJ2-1	CASSLGPRVEQFF	TGTGCCAGCAGCTTAGGCCCTAGAGTTGAGCAGTTCTTC